There are many counts of the clone carrying this T cell receptor (beta chain). Specified time point: newly diagnosed GD, antithyroid drugs for less than 3 months. PBMC RNA was the source of the TCR library. The data are from a study of regulatory T cells in long-lasting Graves disease. In building TCR beta libraries, iRepertoire HTBI primers were used together with Arm-PCR of CDR3 regions. MiXCR, applied by TCRdb to the multiplex PCR reads, yields one record per CDR3 protein. The sample has roughly 520,000 distinct CDR3 sequences; more than 10% are singletons. V lost 4 bases and J lost 3; bases outside the gene matches: 10. The CDR3 sequence is 16 residues long. These data were likewise used in another study, on T cells in Graves' hyperthyroidism and ophthalmopathy.

The chain joins TRBV12-3 or TRBV12-4 to TRBJ2-7, with 9 bases fitting TRBD1. The sample consisted of peripheral blood mononuclear cells (PBMCs), taken at new diagnosis, from a patient treated with antithyroid drugs. The sequence derives from a woman between 25 and 40 years old with Graves disease. CDR3 residues: CASSSQTGGISYEQYF. The CDR3 DNA reads as TGTGCCAGCAGTTCCCAAACAGGGGGCATCAGCTACGAGCAGTACTTC.